This T cell receptor beta chain was recorded in a study of PD-L1 blockade in urothelial cancer. The repertoire was sequenced with immunoSEQ multiplex PCR; TCRdb's copy has only in-frame clones and lacks some. Here the sample spans about 100,000 clones, roughly nine tenths being singletons. Sequenced material: PBMCs, taken around atezolizumab (anti-PD-L1) treatment. This clonotype originated in a woman older than 75 with urothelial cancer.

Here the CDR3 reads CASSLEVGTGNTGELFF. The CDR3 region has the DNA TGTGCCAGCAGTTTAGAGGTGGGGACAGGGAACACCGGGGAGCTGTTTTTT. The V call is TRBV28, the J call TRBJ2-2; 8 bases match TRBD1. The CDR3 consists of 17 residues. The germline V gene encodes CDR1 MDHEN and CDR2 SYDVKM. The trim removed 2 bases at V and 1 base at J, leaving 6 bases unmatched.